These T cell receptor beta chains were read from a single sample in a study of beta chain features in type 1 diabetes. Using immunoSEQ multiplex PCR, the repertoire was profiled, and TCRdb retains in-frame clones only, with some absent. The data contain roughly 260,000 clones, about a tenth of them singletons. The sequencing input was naive CD4+ T cells from blood. The receptors were sampled from a man aged 25-45 years with type 1 diabetes. Each CDR3 is given with its conserved first and last residue.

V gene	J gene	CDR3 protein
TRBV29-1	TRBJ2-1	CSATRQGGIVGDEQFF
TRBV2	TRBJ1-1	CASSSGTGVEAFF
TRBV15	TRBJ2-7	CATSRDPSGGPIEQYF
TRBV18	TRBJ2-7	CASSPTADPTYEQYF
TRBV5-6	TRBJ1-2	CASSLETTGNYGYTF
TRBV25-1	TRBJ1-3	CASSEHSLQAGNTIYF
TRBV5-6	TRBJ2-3	CASGGSSTDTQYF
TRBV13	TRBJ2-5	CASSRGLETQYF
TRBV5-4	TRBJ1-2	CASSLAVAGGYGYTF
TRBV20-1	TRBJ2-3	CSARPDRAQYF
TRBV4-2	TRBJ1-2	CASSRDREGNYGYTF
TRBV5-1	TRBJ2-3	CASSSSGGASDTQYF
TRBV4-1	TRBJ2-7	CASSQGKGTGNLEQYF
TRBV15	TRBJ1-6	CATSRDRGGESPLHF
TRBV2	TRBJ2-1	CASSVTGYNEQFF
TRBV5-4	TRBJ2-3	CASSQDRVGQGTDTQYF
TRBV7-9	TRBJ1-2	CASSFTGGGYTF
TRBV30	TRBJ1-3	CAWSAGLSSGNTIYF
TRBV9	TRBJ2-5	CASSREGGTGETQYF
TRBV28	TRBJ2-7	CASSTGQANYEQYF
TRBV30	TRBJ2-2	CAWMRGTSVDTGELFF
TRBV5-4	TRBJ1-1	CASSPDSAGTEAFF
TRBV9	TRBJ2-1	CASSVGREKVINEQFF
TRBV7-8	TRBJ2-5	CASSLDGGGARRAQYF
TRBV5-1	TRBJ2-7	CASSLESGFSYEQYF
TRBV4-2	TRBJ2-7	CASSRLSSYEQYF
TRBV2	TRBJ1-1	CASRADRGGTEAFF
TRBV4-1	TRBJ2-1	CASSPVGLAVHEQFF
TRBV7-2	TRBJ2-5	CASSLRGGRGETQYF
TRBV5-4	TRBJ2-5	CASSLITGQETQYF
TRBV7-3	TRBJ2-5	CASSLRGGQYF
TRBV9	TRBJ2-1	CASSVAVGTSGGSYNEQFF
TRBV6-5	TRBJ2-5	CASSRDRMGQETQYF
TRBV30	TRBJ1-5	CAWSVRDRINQPQHF
TRBV28	TRBJ2-1	CASSAGGREQFF
TRBV28	TRBJ1-5	CASSSGRQPQHF
TRBV7-6	TRBJ2-1	CASSLDSYNEQFF
TRBV27	TRBJ1-2	CASSPLDRINYGYTF
TRBV19	TRBJ2-2	CASEDRGHVVGELFF
TRBV11-2	TRBJ2-5	CASSLYRTSARETQYF
TRBV2	TRBJ2-7	CASSDNFVEQYF
TRBV4-3	TRBJ2-1	CASSQQTGGPSSYNEQFF
TRBV6-6	TRBJ1-2	CAVARGGRGYTF
TRBV19	TRBJ1-2	CASSIPEGWSGYTF
TRBV5-1	TRBJ1-2	CASSLAPTGVNYGYTF
TRBV5-6	TRBJ2-3	CASSPGGVLGTQYF
TRBV5-1	TRBJ2-2	CASSLVQGGTGELFF
TRBV5-4	TRBJ2-6	CASRQGGGANVLTF
TRBV7-3	TRBJ1-6	CASSLSQGNSPLHF
TRBV5-4	TRBJ2-5	CASSQQGRETQYF
TRBV30	TRBJ1-6	CAWSRTGRSSPLHF
TRBV6-1	TRBJ2-7	CASSEAEGSEQYF
TRBV11-1	TRBJ2-5	CASRRTGEETQYF